This entry is about one TCR beta chain. Antigen unknown. This may be a read error, as it is one base from a much larger clone. This entry is derived from a study of T cell repertoires in cytomegalovirus infection. The wider study: It can be stated that public TCR beta signatures indicated CMV infection as well as a matching HLA type. General observations from the study: Ex vivo, HLA-C-restricted CMV-specific TCR beta clonotypes prevailed over the rest of the response.

TCRdb re-called the reads with MiXCR, one entry per CDR3 protein. The sample carries about 180,000 distinct CDR3 sequences, about 15% recorded once. This TCR was sampled from a human donor in good health (CMV status not recorded). Some clones in this sample may be carry-over from other donors' samples. Sequenced: PBMCs.

The CDR3 DNA is TGTACCATCTCCGCGGAGTACCAAGAGACCCAGTACTTC. Amino acid sequence: CTISAEYQETQYF. The V call is TRBV10-3, the J call TRBJ2-5; D is ambiguous. The germline V gene encodes CDR1 ENHRY and CDR2 SYGVKD. This CDR3 has 13 amino acids.